This TCR beta chain comes out of a study of response to subunit inactivated influenza vaccine (dated by TCRdb to the late 2010s). General notes on the study: To follow how T cells responded to a trivalent subunit inactivated influenza vaccine, the researchers relied on deep quantitative profiling of the T cell receptor repertoire.

CDR1 is given as LNHDA and CDR2 as SQIVND, both from the germline V gene (reference sequence). The CDR3 runs 13 amino acids, cysteine and phenylalanine included. The sequence is cut down to CDR3 DNA, 39 bases in frame from base 1. V gives up 4 bases and J gives up 4 bases, and the segment between their germline ends measures 10 bases. Overall results and qualifications from the work: According to the authors, only a limited number of new T cells may be recruited by each seasonal influenza vaccination.

With respect to this clonotype: What antigen it recognizes has not been identified. Base-call qualities are not available, and no considerably larger clone is one nucleotide away.

Preparation of the library involved RT-PCR. TCRdb names Illumina HiSeq 2500 as the instrument used. TCRdb trimmed the raw reads at Q25, called clones with MiXCR and kept productive beta chains. Merged by CDR3 protein, the rows form single entries marked with the most common genes and DNA. The sample table lists 400,000 to 550,000 distinct CDR3 sequences, about 25% of them with a count of one. The ten biggest clones cover 1.9% of the sample. The sequence was obtained from a man in his fifties who received an inactivated influenza vaccine. Donor details come from another sample of the same person, matched by shared clones. The rearrangement joined TRBV19 to TRBJ1-1; too little of a D gene remains to name it. The sequenced sample was CD4+ T cells sorted from PBMCs, obtained around 5 days after vaccination. The CDR3 protein is CASSKMGSTEAFF. The DNA sequence is given as TGTGCCAGTAGTAAAATGGGGAGCACTGAAGCTTTCTTT.